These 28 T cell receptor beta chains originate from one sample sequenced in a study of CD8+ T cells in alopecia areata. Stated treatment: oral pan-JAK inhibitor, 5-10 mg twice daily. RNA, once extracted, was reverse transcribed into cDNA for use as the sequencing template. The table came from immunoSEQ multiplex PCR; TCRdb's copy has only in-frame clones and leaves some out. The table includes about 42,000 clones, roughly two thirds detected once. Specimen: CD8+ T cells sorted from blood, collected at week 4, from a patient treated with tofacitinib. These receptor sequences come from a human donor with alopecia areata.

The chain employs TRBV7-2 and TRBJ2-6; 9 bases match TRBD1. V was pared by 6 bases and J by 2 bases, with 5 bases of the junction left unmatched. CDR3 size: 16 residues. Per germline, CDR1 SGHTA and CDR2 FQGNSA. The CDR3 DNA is TGTGCCAGCAGTGGGGGACAGGGAGCTGGGGCCAACGTCCTGACTTTC. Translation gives CASSGGQGAGANVLTF.

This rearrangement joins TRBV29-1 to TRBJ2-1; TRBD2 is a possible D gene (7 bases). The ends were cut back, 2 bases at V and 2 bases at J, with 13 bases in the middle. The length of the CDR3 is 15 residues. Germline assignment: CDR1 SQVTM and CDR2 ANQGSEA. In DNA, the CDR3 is TGCAGCGTTGAATGGCGGGGGCGGCCCTACAATGAGCAGTTCTTC. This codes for CSVEWRGRPYNEQFF.

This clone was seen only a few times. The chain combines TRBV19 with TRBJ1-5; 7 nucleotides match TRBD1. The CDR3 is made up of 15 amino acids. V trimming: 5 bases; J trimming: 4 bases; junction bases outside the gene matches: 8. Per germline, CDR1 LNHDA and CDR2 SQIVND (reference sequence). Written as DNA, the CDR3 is TGTGCCAGTAGTTCCCTCCCGACAGGGAATCAGCCCCAGCATTTT. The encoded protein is CASSSLPTGNQPQHF. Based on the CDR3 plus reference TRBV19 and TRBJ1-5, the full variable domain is DGGITQSPKYLFRKEGQNVTLSCEQNLNHDAMYWYRQDPGQGLRLIYYSQIVNDFQKGDIAEGYSVSREKKESFPLTVTSAQKNPTAFYLCASSSLPTGNQPQHFGDGTRLSIL.

For the CDR3, the DNA is TGTGCCAGCAGCCAGGAGAGGGCGGGTGGCTACACCTTC. It encodes CASSQERAGGYTF. V usage is TRBV4-2 and J usage is TRBJ1-2; no definite D call. The germline V and J ends were trimmed by 3 bases and 7 bases, with 12 bases remaining between them. This CDR3 spans 13 amino acids. From germline, CDR1 is LGHNA and CDR2 YNFKEQ.

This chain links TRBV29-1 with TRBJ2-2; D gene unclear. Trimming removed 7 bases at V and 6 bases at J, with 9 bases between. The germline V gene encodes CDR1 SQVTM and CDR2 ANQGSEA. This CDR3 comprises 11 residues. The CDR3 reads CSAPKAGELFF. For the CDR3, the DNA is TGCAGCGCCCCTAAAGCCGGGGAGCTGTTTTTT.

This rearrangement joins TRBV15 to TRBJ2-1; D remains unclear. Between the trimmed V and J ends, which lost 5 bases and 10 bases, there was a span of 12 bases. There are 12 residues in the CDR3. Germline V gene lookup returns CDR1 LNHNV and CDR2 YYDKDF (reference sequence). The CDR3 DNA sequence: TGTGCCACCAGCCTATGGCGCGAGGAGCAGTTCTTC. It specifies CATSLWREEQFF.

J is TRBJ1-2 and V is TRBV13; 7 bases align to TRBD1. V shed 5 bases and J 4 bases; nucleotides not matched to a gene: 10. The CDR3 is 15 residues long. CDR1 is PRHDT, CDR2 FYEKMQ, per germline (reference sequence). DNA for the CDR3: TGTGCCAGCAGCCAACGGAAGGGGGCGCCCTATGGCTACACCTTC. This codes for CASSQRKGAPYGYTF.

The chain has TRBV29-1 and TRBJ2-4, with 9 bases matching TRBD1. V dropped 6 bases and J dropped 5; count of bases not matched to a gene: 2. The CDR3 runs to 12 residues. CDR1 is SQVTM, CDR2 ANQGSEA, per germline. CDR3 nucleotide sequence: TGCAGCGTGACAGGGGGAGAAAACATTCAGTACTTC. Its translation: CSVTGGENIQYF.

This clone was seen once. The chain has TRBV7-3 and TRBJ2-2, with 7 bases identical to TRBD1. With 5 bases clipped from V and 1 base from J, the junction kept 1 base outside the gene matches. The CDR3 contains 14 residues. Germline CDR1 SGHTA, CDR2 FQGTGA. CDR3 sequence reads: CASSPGGNTGELFF. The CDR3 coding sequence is TGTGCCAGCAGCCCAGGGGGGAACACCGGGGAGCTGTTTTTT.

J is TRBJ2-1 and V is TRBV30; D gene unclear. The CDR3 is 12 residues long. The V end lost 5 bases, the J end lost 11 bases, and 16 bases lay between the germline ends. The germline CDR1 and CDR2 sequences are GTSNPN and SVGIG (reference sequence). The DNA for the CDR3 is TGTGCCTGGTCCCCCTCGGGCTGGAAGCAGTTCTTC. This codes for CAWSPSGWKQFF.

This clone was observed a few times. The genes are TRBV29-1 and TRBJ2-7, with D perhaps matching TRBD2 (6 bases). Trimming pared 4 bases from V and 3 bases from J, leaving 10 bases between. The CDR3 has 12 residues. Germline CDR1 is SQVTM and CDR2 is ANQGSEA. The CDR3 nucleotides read TGCAGCGTTGTTCGGAGGGACTACGAGCAGTACTTC. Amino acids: CSVVRRDYEQYF.

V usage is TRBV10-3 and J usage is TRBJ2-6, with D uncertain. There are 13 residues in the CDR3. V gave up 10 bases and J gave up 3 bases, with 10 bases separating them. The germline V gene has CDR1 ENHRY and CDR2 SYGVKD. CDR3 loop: CASLISGANVLTF. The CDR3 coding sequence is TGTGCCAGCCTTATAAGTGGGGCCAACGTCCTGACTTTC.

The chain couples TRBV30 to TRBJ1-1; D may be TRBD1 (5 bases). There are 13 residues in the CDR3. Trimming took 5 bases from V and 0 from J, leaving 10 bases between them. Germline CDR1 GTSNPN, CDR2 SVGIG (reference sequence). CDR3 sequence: CAWDAGMNTEAFF. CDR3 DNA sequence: TGTGCCTGGGACGCAGGGATGAACACTGAAGCTTTCTTT.

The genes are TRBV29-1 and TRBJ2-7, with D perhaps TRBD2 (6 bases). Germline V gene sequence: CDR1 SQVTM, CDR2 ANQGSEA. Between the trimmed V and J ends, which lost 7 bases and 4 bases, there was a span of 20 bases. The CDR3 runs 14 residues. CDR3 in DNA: TGCAGCGCCCAGACAGTGTCTAGCGAGTACGAGCAGTACTTC. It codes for CSAQTVSSEYEQYF.

Here the CDR3 DNA reads TGTGCCAGCAGCTCAGATGCGGGATCACCCCTCCACTTT. Amino acids: CASSSDAGSPLHF. This chain links TRBV7-3 with TRBJ1-6; D is ambiguous. V was clipped by 4 bases and J by 10 bases, with 11 bases between them. The CDR3 has 13 residues. Germline CDR1 and CDR2: SGHTA and FQGTGA.

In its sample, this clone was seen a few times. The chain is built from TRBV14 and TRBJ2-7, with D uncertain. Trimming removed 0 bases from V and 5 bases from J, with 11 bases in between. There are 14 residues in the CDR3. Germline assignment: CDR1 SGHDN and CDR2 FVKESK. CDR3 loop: CASSQDPRLDEQYF. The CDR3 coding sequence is TGTGCCAGCAGCCAAGATCCTCGTCTGGACGAGCAGTACTTC. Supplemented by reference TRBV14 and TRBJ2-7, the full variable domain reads EAGVTQFPSHSVIEKGQTVTLRCDPISGHDNLYWYRRVMGKEIKFLLHFVKESKQDESGMPNNRFLAERTGGTYSTLKVQPAELEDSGVYFCASSQDPRLDEQYFGPGTRLTVT.

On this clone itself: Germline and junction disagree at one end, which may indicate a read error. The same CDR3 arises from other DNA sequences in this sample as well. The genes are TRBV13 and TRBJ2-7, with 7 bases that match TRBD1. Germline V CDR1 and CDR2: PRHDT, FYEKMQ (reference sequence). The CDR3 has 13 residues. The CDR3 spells CASSPGTDYEQYF. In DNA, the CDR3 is TGCGCCAGCAGCCCCGGGACAGATTACGAGCAGTACTTC.

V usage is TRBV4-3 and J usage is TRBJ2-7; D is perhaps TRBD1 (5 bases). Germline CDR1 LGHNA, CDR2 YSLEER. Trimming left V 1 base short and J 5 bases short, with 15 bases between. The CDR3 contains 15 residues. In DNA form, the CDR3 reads TGCGCCAGCAGCCAAGCAATTACAGCCAGGGACGAGCAGTACTTC. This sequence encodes CASSQAITARDEQYF.

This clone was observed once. CDR3 sequence: CAWGLGIQYF. CDR3 DNA sequence: TGTGCCTGGGGACTGGGGATTCAGTACTTC. The chain uses TRBV30 and TRBJ2-4, with D perhaps TRBD2 (5 bases). Germline V gives CDR1 GTSNPN, CDR2 SVGIG (reference sequence). V was trimmed by 5 bases and J by 10 bases, leaving 9 bases between them. The CDR3 has 10 amino acids. The whole variable domain, filled in from reference TRBV30 and TRBJ2-4, reads SQTIHQWPATLVQPVGSPLSLECTVEGTSNPNLYWYRQAAGRGLQLLFYSVGIGQISSEVPQNLSASRPQDRQFILSSKKLLLSDSGFYLCAWGLGIQYFGAGTRLSVL.

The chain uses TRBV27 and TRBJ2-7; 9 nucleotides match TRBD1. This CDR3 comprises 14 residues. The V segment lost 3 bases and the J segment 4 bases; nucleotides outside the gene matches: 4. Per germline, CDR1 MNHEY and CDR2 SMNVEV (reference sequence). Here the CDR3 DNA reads TGTGCCAGCAGTTTCGGGACAGGGTTTTACGAGCAGTACTTC. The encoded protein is CASSFGTGFYEQYF.

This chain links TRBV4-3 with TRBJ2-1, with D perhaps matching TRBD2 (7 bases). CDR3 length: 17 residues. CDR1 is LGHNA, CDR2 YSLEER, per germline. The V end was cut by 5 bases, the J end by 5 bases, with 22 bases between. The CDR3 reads CASSSAGGRGTNNEQFF. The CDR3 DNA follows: TGCGCCAGCAGCTCGGCCGGAGGGCGGGGGACAAACAATGAGCAGTTCTTC.

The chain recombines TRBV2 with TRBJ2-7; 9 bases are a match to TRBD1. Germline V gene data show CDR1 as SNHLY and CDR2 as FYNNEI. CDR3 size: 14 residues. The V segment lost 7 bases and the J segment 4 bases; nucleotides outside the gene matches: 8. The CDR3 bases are TGTGCCAGCATGATTCCAGACAGGGGGTACGAGCAGTACTTC. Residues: CASMIPDRGYEQYF.

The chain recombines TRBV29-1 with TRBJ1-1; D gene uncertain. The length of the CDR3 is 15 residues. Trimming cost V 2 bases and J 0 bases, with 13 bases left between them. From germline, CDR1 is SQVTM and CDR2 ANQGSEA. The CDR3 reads CSVENVTGLNTEAFF. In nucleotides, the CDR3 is TGCAGCGTTGAAAACGTGACGGGTTTGAACACTGAAGCTTTCTTT.

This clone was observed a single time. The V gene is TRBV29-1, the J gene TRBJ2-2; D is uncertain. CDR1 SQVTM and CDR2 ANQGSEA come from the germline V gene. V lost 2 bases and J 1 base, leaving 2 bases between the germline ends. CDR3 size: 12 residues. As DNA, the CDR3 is TGCAGCGTTGAACTGAACACCGGGGAGCTGTTTTTT. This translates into CSVELNTGELFF.

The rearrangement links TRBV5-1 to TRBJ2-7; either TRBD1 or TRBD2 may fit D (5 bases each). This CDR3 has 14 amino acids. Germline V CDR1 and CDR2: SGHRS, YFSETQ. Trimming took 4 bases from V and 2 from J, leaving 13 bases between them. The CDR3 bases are TGCGCCAGCAGCCCCCGGGACGGAACCTACGAGCAGTACTTC. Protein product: CASSPRDGTYEQYF.

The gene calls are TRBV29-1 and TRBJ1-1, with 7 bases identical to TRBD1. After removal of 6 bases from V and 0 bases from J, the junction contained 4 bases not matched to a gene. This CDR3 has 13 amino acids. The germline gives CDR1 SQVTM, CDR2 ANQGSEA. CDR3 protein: CSVSGTVNTEAFF. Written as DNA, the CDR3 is TGCAGCGTCTCCGGGACAGTGAACACTGAAGCTTTCTTT.

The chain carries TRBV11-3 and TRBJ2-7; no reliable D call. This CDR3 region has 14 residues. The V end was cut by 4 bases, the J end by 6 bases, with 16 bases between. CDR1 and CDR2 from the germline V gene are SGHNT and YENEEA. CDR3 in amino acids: CASSSPVGFSEQYF. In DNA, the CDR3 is TGTGCCAGCAGCTCCCCCGTGGGGTTCTCCGAGCAGTACTTC.

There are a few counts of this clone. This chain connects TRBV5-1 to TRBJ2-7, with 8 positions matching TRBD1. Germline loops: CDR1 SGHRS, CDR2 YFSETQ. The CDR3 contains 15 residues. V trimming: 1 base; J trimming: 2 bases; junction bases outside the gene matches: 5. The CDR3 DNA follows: TGCGCCAGCAGCTTGAGACAGGGGATGACCTACGAGCAGTACTTC. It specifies CASSLRQGMTYEQYF.